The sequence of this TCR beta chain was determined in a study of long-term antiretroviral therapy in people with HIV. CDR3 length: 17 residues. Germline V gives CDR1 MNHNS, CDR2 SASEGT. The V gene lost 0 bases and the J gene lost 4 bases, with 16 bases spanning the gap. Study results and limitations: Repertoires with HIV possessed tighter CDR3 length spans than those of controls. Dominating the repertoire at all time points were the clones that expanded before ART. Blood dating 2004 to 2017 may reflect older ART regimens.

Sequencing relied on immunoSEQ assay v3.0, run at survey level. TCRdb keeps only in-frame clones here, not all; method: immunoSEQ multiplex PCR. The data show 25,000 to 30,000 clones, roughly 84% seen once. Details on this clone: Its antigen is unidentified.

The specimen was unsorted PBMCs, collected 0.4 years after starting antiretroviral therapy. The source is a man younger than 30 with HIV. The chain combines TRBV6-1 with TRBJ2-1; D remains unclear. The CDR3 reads CASSEAATLTLYNEQFF. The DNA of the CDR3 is TGTGCCAGCAGTGAAGCAGCGACTCTGACCTTATACAATGAGCAGTTCTTC.